These T cell receptor beta chains were read from a single sample in a study of blood T cell repertoires in COVID-19. Clones were read by immunoSEQ multiplex PCR, and TCRdb kept only the in-frame ones, dropping some. The data contain about 200,000 clones, approximately 80% of them singletons. Sequenced: peripheral blood. These receptors came from a man aged 35-49 years with acute or convalescent COVID-19. CDR3s include the opening cysteine and the closing phenylalanine or tryptophan. D genes are given only for firm matches. Not all rows give a size; the values are once, few, many and, for expanded clones, a class.

cdr3_aa cdr3_nt v_call cdr3_length j_call clone_size d_call
CASSLGQSLNTEAFF TGTGCCAGCAGCTTGGGACAGAGCCTGAACACTGAAGCTTTCTTT TRBV7-9 15 TRBJ1-1 - TRBD1
CASSLRQGAWNEQFF TGTGCCAGCAGCTTAAGACAGGGGGCATGGAATGAGCAGTTCTTC TRBV5-5 15 TRBJ2-1 - TRBD1
CASRVSGSSYNEQFF TGTGCCAGCAGGGTTAGCGGGAGCTCCTACAATGAGCAGTTCTTC TRBV6-5 15 TRBJ2-1 - TRBD2
CASRDWGGHNEQFF TGTGCCAGTAGGGACTGGGGGGGTCACAATGAGCAGTTCTTC TRBV19 14 TRBJ2-1 - TRBD2
CASRAGLRTDTQYF TGTGCCAGCAGGGCGGGACTACGCACAGATACGCAGTATTTT TRBV6-5 14 TRBJ2-3 - TRBD2
CASSLEGTVGNEQFF TGTGCCAGCAGCTTAGAGGGGACAGTCGGTAATGAGCAGTTCTTC TRBV7-8 15 TRBJ2-1 - TRBD1
CASSYSPQGSSEQYF TGTGCCAGCAGTTACTCGCCCCAGGGGAGTTCCGAGCAGTACTTC TRBV6-5 15 TRBJ2-7 - -
CASSLDGNSYNEQFF TGTGCCAGCAGCTTAGACGGGAATTCCTACAATGAGCAGTTCTTC TRBV7-6 15 TRBJ2-1 - -
CASSITGTSLNEQFF TGCGCCAGCAGCATCACCGGGACTAGCCTCAATGAGCAGTTCTTC TRBV5-1 15 TRBJ2-1 - TRBD2
CASSQDLYRGPGGYTF TGTGCCAGCAGCCAAGACCTATACAGGGGGCCGGGTGGCTACACCTTC TRBV4-2 16 TRBJ1-2 - TRBD1
CAWSAMARPSGEGYTF TGTGCCTGGAGTGCGATGGCCAGACCATCGGGGGAGGGCTACACCTTC TRBV30 16 TRBJ1-2 - -
CASSWTGGNTEAFF TGTGCCAGCAGCTGGACAGGGGGGAACACTGAAGCTTTCTTT TRBV9 14 TRBJ1-1 - TRBD1
CSALDRDGTEAFF TGCAGCGCCCTCGACAGGGATGGAACTGAAGCTTTCTTT TRBV29-1 13 TRBJ1-1 - TRBD1
CASMLDRGETGNTIYF TGTGCCAGCATGCTGGACCGGGGAGAAACCGGAAACACCATATATTTT TRBV6-6 16 TRBJ1-3 - -
CASSLHDSQPQHF TGTGCCAGCAGCTTACACGACAGCCAGCCCCAGCATTTT TRBV7-3 13 TRBJ1-5 - -
CASSEPGGNEKLFF TGTGCCAGCAGTGAACCGGGAGGTAATGAAAAACTGTTTTTT TRBV6-1 14 TRBJ1-4 once -
CASSLVQNYGYTF TGTGCCAGCAGCTTAGTACAGAACTATGGCTACACCTTC TRBV7-9 13 TRBJ1-2 - -
CASSLASASSYEQYF TGTGCCAGCAGCTTGGCTAGCGCGAGCTCCTACGAGCAGTACTTC TRBV5-4 15 TRBJ2-7 once -
CASSLETAFSGYTF TGTGCCAGCAGCTTGGAGACAGCCTTTAGTGGCTACACCTTC TRBV5-6 14 TRBJ1-2 - -
CASSPQAVQTYEQYF TGTGCCAGCAGTCCTCAGGCTGTACAGACCTACGAGCAGTACTTC TRBV6-5 15 TRBJ2-7 - -
CASSTRQGAEAFF TGTGCCAGCAGTACTCGACAGGGGGCTGAAGCTTTCTTT TRBV12-3/TRBV12-4 13 TRBJ1-1 few TRBD1
CASTLRGSTNYGYTF TGTGCCAGTACCTTGAGGGGGTCTACGAACTATGGCTACACCTTC TRBV19 15 TRBJ1-2 - -
CASSPQRNYGYTF TGTGCCAGCTCCCCTCAACGGAACTATGGCTACACCTTC TRBV12-3/TRBV12-4 13 TRBJ1-2 - -
CASSLQTGSTEAFF TGCGCCAGCAGCCTCCAGACAGGGTCCACTGAAGCTTTCTTT TRBV5-1 14 TRBJ1-1 - TRBD1
CSVEQGLNTEAFF TGCAGCGTTGAGCAGGGCCTGAACACTGAAGCTTTCTTT TRBV29-1 13 TRBJ1-1 - -
CASSLVAFPAGTTGELFF TGTGCCAGCAGCTTAGTAGCCTTCCCCGCGGGCACCACCGGGGAGCTGTTTTTT TRBV11-2 18 TRBJ2-2 - -
CASSAGEIYNEQFF TGTGCCAGCAGCGCTGGAGAGATATACAATGAGCAGTTCTTC TRBV7-6 14 TRBJ2-1 - -
CASSSGRDNEQFF TGTGCCAGCAGCTCTGGCAGGGACAATGAGCAGTTCTTC TRBV11-3 13 TRBJ2-1 - -
CASSLEARQGNIQYF TGTGCCAGCAGCTTAGAGGCCCGACAGGGAAACATTCAGTACTTC TRBV7-3 15 TRBJ2-4 - TRBD1
CAWSPGQKFYEQYF TGTGCCTGGAGTCCGGGACAGAAATTCTACGAGCAGTACTTC TRBV30 14 TRBJ2-7 - TRBD1
CASSPPGLEETQYF TGTGCCAGCTCACCCCCGGGACTAGAAGAGACCCAGTACTTC TRBV18 14 TRBJ2-5 - TRBD2
CASSLAPGGSNGELFF TGTGCCAGCAGCTTAGCTCCAGGGGGATCGAACGGGGAGCTGTTTTTT TRBV7-7 16 TRBJ2-2 few TRBD1
CASSPGSKGGPEAFF TGTGCCAGCTCACCAGGGAGTAAAGGTGGTCCTGAAGCTTTCTTT TRBV18 15 TRBJ1-1 - -
CASSASSNRGTGELFF TGTGCCAGCAGCGCTTCAAGTAACAGGGGTACCGGGGAGCTGTTTTTT TRBV9 16 TRBJ2-2 - TRBD1
CSVASQGNTEAFF TGCAGCGTTGCTTCCCAGGGAAACACTGAAGCTTTCTTT TRBV29-1 13 TRBJ1-1 - -
CASTPGTSGSTDTQYF TGTGCCAGCACTCCTGGGACTAGCGGGAGCACAGATACGCAGTATTTT TRBV2 16 TRBJ2-3 - TRBD2
CSVEAWPANYGYTF TGCAGCGTTGAAGCTTGGCCTGCTAACTATGGCTACACCTTC TRBV29-1 14 TRBJ1-2 - -
CASSLQGPRAGYTF TGTGCCAGCAGCTTACAGGGCCCACGGGCCGGCTACACCTTC TRBV11-2 14 TRBJ1-2 - -
CASSSGESGANVLTF TGTGCCAGCAGCTCCGGAGAGTCTGGGGCCAACGTCCTGACTTTC TRBV11-3 15 TRBJ2-6 - -
CATSDSGQANNEQFF TGTGCCACCAGTGACTCCGGACAGGCTAACAATGAGCAGTTCTTC TRBV24-1 15 TRBJ2-1 - TRBD1
CASRVQGHYGYTF TGTGCCAGCAGGGTACAGGGGCACTATGGCTACACCTTC TRBV28 13 TRBJ1-2 once TRBD1
CASSLEWGRDTDTQYF TGCGCCAGCAGCTTGGAATGGGGCAGGGACACAGATACGCAGTATTTT TRBV5-1 16 TRBJ2-3 - -
CASSEGRQANTGELFF TGTGCCAGCAGTGAAGGGAGGCAGGCGAACACCGGGGAGCTGTTTTTT TRBV6-1 16 TRBJ2-2 - -
CASSLVSGRASVEQFF TGCGCCAGCAGCTTGGTAAGCGGGAGGGCCAGCGTTGAGCAGTTCTTC TRBV5-1 16 TRBJ2-1 - TRBD2
CASSPSGTGIYGYTF TGTGCCAGCAGCCCCTCCGGGACAGGGATATATGGCTACACCTTC TRBV7-6 15 TRBJ1-2 few TRBD1
CASSQDAGLAGARDTQYF TGTGCCAGCAGCCAAGATGCGGGACTAGCGGGAGCGAGAGATACGCAGTATTTT TRBV4-2 18 TRBJ2-3 - TRBD2
CASSYSHRPNEQFF TGTGCCAGCAGTTACTCTCACAGACCTAATGAGCAGTTCTTC TRBV6-2/TRBV6-3 14 TRBJ2-1 - -
CASSVSRPGQGTYEQYF TGTGCCAGCAGTGTCTCAAGACCGGGACAGGGGACCTACGAGCAGTACTTC TRBV2 17 TRBJ2-7 once TRBD1
CASSWGTGSNTEAFF TGTGCCAGCAGCTGGGGGACAGGGTCGAACACTGAAGCTTTCTTT TRBV5-6 15 TRBJ1-1 few TRBD1
CASSQDATAYNEQFF TGTGCCAGCAGCCAAGATGCGACAGCTTACAATGAGCAGTTCTTC TRBV4-2 15 TRBJ2-1 - -
CASSASPGNLNSPLHF TGTGCCAGCAGCGCCTCACCGGGAAACCTTAATTCACCCCTCCACTTT TRBV9 16 TRBJ1-6 - -
CASSLTGTTDTQYF TGTGCCAGCAGCTTAACAGGGACCACAGATACGCAGTATTTT TRBV5-6 14 TRBJ2-3 - -
CGIGQTNYGYTF TGCGGCATCGGACAGACTAACTATGGCTACACCTTC TRBV29-1 12 TRBJ1-2 - -
CAISNGRADEQYF TGTGCCATCAGTAACGGGAGGGCGGACGAGCAGTACTTC TRBV10-3 13 TRBJ2-7 once TRBD2
CASSPEGGGTEAFF TGTGCCAGCTCACCAGAGGGCGGAGGTACTGAAGCTTTCTTT TRBV18 14 TRBJ1-1 - -
CASSPRHDSPLHF TGTGCCAGCAGCCCCCGACATGATTCACCCCTCCACTTT TRBV9 13 TRBJ1-6 - -
CASEATAGGNTEAFF TGTGCCAGCGAAGCAACGGCCGGGGGGAACACTGAAGCTTTCTTT TRBV2 15 TRBJ1-1 - -
CASNPLGGYTEAFF TGTGCCAGCAACCCACTAGGGGGCTACACTGAAGCTTTCTTT TRBV18 14 TRBJ1-1 - TRBD1
CASSLARTEGRNIQYF TGTGCCAGCAGCTTAGCGAGGACAGAAGGAAGAAACATTCAGTACTTC TRBV7-2 16 TRBJ2-4 once -
CASSIGGGAGQPQHF TGTGCCAGTAGTATCGGAGGGGGCGCGGGACAGCCCCAGCATTTT TRBV19 15 TRBJ1-5 - TRBD1